The TCR beta chain described here comes from a study of blood T cell repertoires in COVID-19. The repertoire was sequenced with immunoSEQ multiplex PCR; TCRdb's copy has only in-frame clones and lacks some. The data contain over 200,000 clones, roughly 80% of them singletons. This clonotype was obtained from a human donor in a cohort sampled during active COVID-19. The source material was peripheral blood.

Here the CDR3 DNA reads TGTGCCAGCAGCGCAAAGACAGGGTTAAGCTCCTACAATGAGCAGTTCTTC. Translating it yields CASSAKTGLSSYNEQFF. This sequence joins TRBV7-3 and TRBJ2-1; 7 positions match TRBD1. This CDR3 contains 17 residues. CDR1 SGHTA and CDR2 FQGTGA come from the germline V gene. J gave up 0 bases and V 5 bases, and 10 bases lay outside the gene matches.